This entry lists 22 T cell receptor beta chains sequenced from one sample in a study of blood T cells in healthy people across ages. Using a J-beta primer mix together with a sample-barcoded 5' primer, a second PCR was run for roughly 7 to 11 cycles. MiXCR, run by TCRdb on the 5' RACE reads, gives a single entry per CDR3 protein. The table shows approximately 900,000 distinct CDR3 sequences, with roughly 48% occurring only once. Sequenced: blood. Receptor source: a man aged 30-40 years in good health.

This clonotype was seen a handful of times. The chain employs TRBV27 and TRBJ1-2, with D possibly being TRBD1 (5 bases). The CDR3 consists of 14 residues. The germline V gene has CDR1 MNHEY and CDR2 SMNVEV (reference sequence). V was shortened by 6 bases and J by 4 bases, with 15 bases between the two germline ends. For the CDR3, the DNA is TGTGCCAGCAGACGCGTCGGGACGGCCTATGGCTACACCTTC. Amino acids: CASRRVGTAYGYTF.

This clonotype was detected many times. This chain links TRBV6-2 or TRBV6-3 with TRBJ2-3; 7 bases fit TRBD2. CDR1 MNHEY and CDR2 SVGEGT come from the germline V gene. V dropped 6 bases and J dropped 0; count of bases not matched to a gene: 6. The CDR3 sequence is 15 residues long. The CDR3 region has the DNA TGTGCCAGCAGCGATGGGGGGGATAGCACAGATACGCAGTATTTT. Translating gives CASSDGGDSTDTQYF.

The genes are TRBV6-5 and TRBJ2-7; no definite D call. Germline V CDR1 and CDR2: MNHEY, SVGAGI. CDR3 length equals 15 residues. V lost 2 bases, J lost 2 bases, and 13 bases lay in between. CDR3 in DNA: TGTGCCAGCAGTTACAGGGCCCCTAAACCCTACGAGCAGTACTTC. Translating it yields CASSYRAPKPYEQYF.

This clonotype was seen only a few times. The rearrangement uses TRBV30 and TRBJ2-7; tentatively, D is TRBD1 (6 bases). The V end lost 2 bases, the J end lost 2 bases, and 13 bases lay between the germline ends. The CDR3 extends over 14 amino acids. Germline CDR1 is GTSNPN and CDR2 is SVGIG (reference sequence). CDR3 residues: CAWSRGTATYEQYF. CDR3 in DNA: TGTGCCTGGAGTAGGGGGACGGCCACCTACGAGCAGTACTTC.

The rearrangement uses TRBV7-8 and TRBJ1-2; D is possibly TRBD1 (5 bases). The germline V gene has CDR1 SGHVS and CDR2 FQNEAQ. V shed 8 bases and J shed 4 bases, with 11 bases lying between them. This CDR3 has 12 amino acids. The CDR3 loop is CASLGEGYGYTF. For the CDR3, the DNA is TGTGCCAGCCTGGGGGAGGGCTATGGCTACACCTTC.

The sample holds a few counts of this clonotype. This chain connects TRBV20-1 to TRBJ2-6; 8 positions agree with TRBD1. J was trimmed by 4 bases and V by 1 base; bases with no gene match: 12. From germline, CDR1 is DFQATT and CDR2 SNEGSKA (reference sequence). The CDR3 contains 18 residues. DNA for the CDR3: TGCAGTGCTAGAGCCCTAGACAGGGGTTTTTCCGGGGCCAACGTCCTGACTTTC. Its protein is CSARALDRGFSGANVLTF.

The rearrangement links TRBV20-1 to TRBJ2-1; 11 bases are shared with TRBD2. With 6 bases clipped from V and 4 bases from J, the junction kept 2 bases outside the gene matches. Germline V lookup: CDR1 DFQATT, CDR2 SNEGSKA (reference sequence). The CDR3 consists of 13 residues. The CDR3 sequence: CSAGTSGYNEQFF. CDR3 nucleotide sequence: TGCAGTGCCGGGACTAGCGGATACAATGAGCAGTTCTTC.

J is TRBJ2-3 and V is TRBV7-2, with TRBD2 matching 12 bases. This CDR3 spans 17 amino acids. Looked up from germline, CDR1 is SGHTA and CDR2 is FQGNSA. After removal of 2 bases from V and 2 bases from J, the junction contained 5 bases not matched to a gene. The CDR3 DNA follows: TGTGCCAGCAGCTTATCCAGACTAGCGGGGGTCACAGATACGCAGTATTTT. This translates into CASSLSRLAGVTDTQYF.

The chain joins TRBV2 to TRBJ2-7; 9 nucleotides match TRBD1. Germline assignment: CDR1 SNHLY and CDR2 FYNNEI. The CDR3 is made up of 15 amino acids. Trimming removed 6 bases from V and 1 base from J; junction bases left unmatched: 7. The CDR3, as DNA: TGTGCCAGCAGAGACAGGGGGATTTTATCCTACGAGCAGTACTTC. It translates to CASRDRGILSYEQYF.

CDR3 nucleotide sequence: TGTGCCAGCAGCGCGACAGTACCGTACTCCTACGAGCAGTACTTC. It codes for CASSATVPYSYEQYF. This chain links TRBV6-2 or TRBV6-3 with TRBJ2-7; D is possibly TRBD1 (5 bases). Germline V gene data show CDR1 as MNHEY and CDR2 as SVGEGT. CDR3 length equals 15 residues. Trimming shortened V by 6 bases and J by 0 bases, and 15 bases separated the two germline ends.

Regarding this clonotype: One end of the junction is discordant with germline, which a read error may explain. This chain links TRBV5-1 with TRBJ2-7; 7 bases match TRBD1. Germline V CDR1 and CDR2: SGHRS, YFSETQ. The CDR3 consists of 12 residues. CDR3 sequence reads: CASSPDRDEQYF. As DNA, the CDR3 is TGTGCCAGCTCACCCGACAGGGACGAGCAGTACTTC.

This clonotype was picked up a small number of times. This rearrangement joins TRBV9 to TRBJ1-5; D gene unclear. The CDR3 spans 15 residues. V was cut by 0 bases and J by 0 bases, with 7 bases left in between. Germline values: CDR1 SGDLS, CDR2 YYNGEE. The CDR3 coding sequence is TGTGCCAGCAGCGTAGAAGGAGCTAGCAATCAGCCCCAGCATTTT. Residues: CASSVEGASNQPQHF.

This clonotype was seen a few times. J is TRBJ2-7 and V is TRBV11-2; possible D gene TRBD1, 5 bases. The CDR3 is 13 amino acids. The V end was cut by 5 bases, the J end by 4 bases, with 12 bases between. The germline V gene encodes CDR1 SGHAT and CDR2 FQNNGV. CDR3 nucleotide sequence: TGTGCCAGCAGCCCAGGGTGGGATTACGAGCAGTACTTC. It yields the protein CASSPGWDYEQYF.

V gene TRBV9 combines with J gene TRBJ2-3; TRBD2 aligns across 8 bases. Germline trimming cut 3 bases from V and 4 bases from J; bases unmatched to any gene: 4. In germline, CDR1 is SGDLS, CDR2 YYNGEE. This CDR3 region has 14 residues. This chain's CDR3 is CASSGQLAADTQYF. The CDR3 DNA sequence: TGTGCCAGCAGCGGACAACTAGCGGCAGATACGCAGTATTTT.

The chain has TRBV4-1 and TRBJ1-4; D ambiguous. CDR3 length: 13 amino acids. Trimming left V 6 bases short and J 1 base short, with 6 bases between. Germline V CDR1 and CDR2: MGHRA, YSYEKL. Here the CDR3 reads CASRPGTNEKLFF. CDR3 DNA sequence: TGCGCCAGCAGGCCAGGAACTAATGAAAAACTGTTTTTT.

The chain links TRBV6-5 to TRBJ2-5, with 8 positions matching TRBD2. Trimming took 6 bases from V and 5 from J; bases not matched to a gene: 17. This CDR3 has 17 residues. In germline, CDR1 is MNHEY, CDR2 SVGAGI. CDR3 amino acids: CASSPSRGALRRETQYF. The CDR3 DNA sequence: TGTGCCAGCAGCCCCTCGCGGGGGGCTCTTAGGCGTGAGACCCAGTACTTC.

This clonotype was seen once. The junction departs from germline at one end; a sequencing error may be responsible. This chain's CDR3 is CASSPHFGEQFF. The CDR3 coding sequence is TGTGCTAGCAGCCCCCATTTTGGGGAGCAGTTCTTC. J is TRBJ2-1 and V is TRBV7-7; D gene unclear. Germline V gene data show CDR1 as SSHAT and CDR2 as FNYEAQ (reference sequence). CDR3 length equals 12 residues.

The genes are TRBV5-1 and TRBJ2-1; 8 nucleotides match TRBD2. Gene TRBJ2-7 matches the end of the DNA better, so the J call may be wrong. The germline CDR1 and CDR2 sequences are SGHRS and YFSETQ. The CDR3 totals 16 residues. The CDR3 DNA is TGCGCCAGCAGCCCCAATAGCGGGGCCCCCTACAATGAGCAGTACTTC. It encodes CASSPNSGAPYNEQYF.

This chain joins TRBV24-1 and TRBJ1-5; the D is unclear. Germline-derived CDR1 and CDR2 are KGHDR and SFDVKD. V shed 3 bases and J shed 4 bases, with 9 bases lying between them. This CDR3 has 14 amino acids. The CDR3 here is CATSDPRANQPQHF. The CDR3 DNA follows: TGTGCCACCAGTGATCCCCGAGCAAATCAGCCCCAGCATTTT.

This clonotype was seen only a few times. V gene TRBV20-1 combines with J gene TRBJ2-7; D ambiguous. Germline V gene sequence: CDR1 DFQATT, CDR2 SNEGSKA (reference sequence). CDR3 length equals 11 residues. V lost 5 bases and J 7 bases, leaving 12 bases between the germline ends. CDR3 bases: TGCAGTGCTGTCAGTATGGGGGAGCAGTACTTC. This gives the protein CSAVSMGEQYF.

This clonotype came up once. The V gene is TRBV7-9, the J gene TRBJ1-2; no firm D call. V dropped 5 bases and J dropped 8 bases, with 18 bases sitting between them. The CDR3 contains 14 residues. In germline, CDR1 is SEHNR, CDR2 FQNEAQ (reference sequence). The CDR3 is CASSGDQPARGYTF. For the CDR3, the DNA is TGTGCCAGCAGCGGGGATCAGCCCGCGAGGGGCTACACCTTC.

The chain combines TRBV7-9 with TRBJ2-5; 7 bases agree with TRBD1. This CDR3 is 15 amino acids long. Germline values: CDR1 SEHNR, CDR2 FQNEAQ (reference sequence). With V trimmed by 3 bases and J by 2 bases, 6 bases remained unmatched. The DNA of the CDR3 is TGTGCCAGCAGCTTGAGACAGGGCTATCAAGAGACCCAGTACTTC. Protein sequence: CASSLRQGYQETQYF.